The present T cell receptor (beta chain) was sequenced within a study of T cell clonotyping in hematopoietic cell transplantation. Whole-study results and caveats: Few recipient clonotypes overlapped donors; over 95% were de novo at given depth. Pathologically expanded recipient clonotypes increased progressively from day 30 to day 180 as diversity fell. Without cell sorting, CD4 versus CD8 contributions remain unresolved. Broader posttransplant TCR repertoire diversity was predicted by graft donor and pretransplant recipient Inverse Simpson Index values.

This clone is large (0.1 to 1%). Antigen unknown. Germline values: CDR1 MGHRA, CDR2 YSYEKL. The ends were cut back, 1 base at V and 2 bases at J, with 14 bases in the middle. The CDR3 has 16 residues. The table came from immunoSEQ multiplex PCR; TCRdb's copy has only in-frame clones and leaves some out. The table includes approximately 10,000 clones, almost 80% detected once. The source is a female patient in her 50s who had an allogeneic stem cell transplant from a related donor, so the T cells may come from the graft donor. Some clones in this sample may be carry-over from other donors' samples. Sequencing used peripheral blood mononuclear cells, obtained 180 days after allogeneic stem cell transplant. V usage is TRBV4-1 and J usage is TRBJ1-1; D not certain. CDR3 amino acids: CASSQVRTNINTEAFF. In DNA form, the CDR3 reads TGCGCCAGCAGCCAAGTAAGGACTAACATTAACACTGAAGCTTTCTTT.